This T cell receptor beta chain was obtained from a study of blood T cells in healthy people across ages. A sample-barcoded 5' primer and a J-beta primer mix were used in a second PCR of roughly 6 to 11 cycles. A template-switch adaptor with 12 random nucleotides tagged each cDNA molecule. TCRdb called the 5' RACE reads again in MiXCR, with one record for every CDR3 protein. The profile covers about 1.5 million distinct CDR3 sequences, with approximately 43% appearing a single time and about 4.1% taken by the ten largest. The V and J ends lost 5 bases and 8 bases respectively, with 15 bases between them. Germline V gene lookup returns CDR1 SEHNR and CDR2 FQNEAQ (reference sequence). The CDR3 has 13 amino acids. Donors were systemically healthy Caucasian individuals from Russia aged roughly 6 to 90 years. Around 9.5 milliliters of peripheral blood were drawn from each donor.

Sequencing was done on a sample of blood. The chain links TRBV7-9 to TRBJ1-2; no clear D. This TCR derives from a woman in her late teens or twenties in good health. The CDR3 sequence: CASSPGSGNGYTF. CDR3 nucleotide sequence: TGTGCCAGCAGCCCCGGTTCTGGGAACGGCTACACCTTC.